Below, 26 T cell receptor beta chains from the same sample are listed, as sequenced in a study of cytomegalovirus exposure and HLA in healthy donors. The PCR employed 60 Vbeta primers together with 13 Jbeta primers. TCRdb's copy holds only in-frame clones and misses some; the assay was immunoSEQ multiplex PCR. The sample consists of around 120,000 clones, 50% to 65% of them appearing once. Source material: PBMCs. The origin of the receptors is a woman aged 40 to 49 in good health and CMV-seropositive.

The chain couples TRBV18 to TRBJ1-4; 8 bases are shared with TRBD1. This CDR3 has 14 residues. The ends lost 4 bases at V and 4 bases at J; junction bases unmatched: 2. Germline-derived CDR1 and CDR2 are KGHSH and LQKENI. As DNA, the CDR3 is TGTGCCAGCTCACTACAGGGGGTTAATGAAAAACTGTTTTTT. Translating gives CASSLQGVNEKLFF.

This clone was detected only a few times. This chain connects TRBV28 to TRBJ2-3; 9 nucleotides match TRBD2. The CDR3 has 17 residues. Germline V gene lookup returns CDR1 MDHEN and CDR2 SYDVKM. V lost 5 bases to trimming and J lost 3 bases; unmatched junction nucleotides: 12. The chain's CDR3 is CASSKIAGVRGTDTQYF. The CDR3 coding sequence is TGTGCCAGCAGTAAAATAGCGGGAGTTCGGGGTACAGATACGCAGTATTTT. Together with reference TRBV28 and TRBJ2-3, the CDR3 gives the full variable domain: DVKVTQSSRYLVKRTGEKVFLECVQDMDHENMFWYRQDPGLGLRLIYFSYDVKMKEKGDIPEGYSVSREKKERFSLILESASTNQTSMYLCASSKIAGVRGTDTQYFGPGTRLTVL.

The CDR3 sequence: CASSSRQPFEAFF. The CDR3 coding sequence is TGTGCCAGCAGCTCCCGACAGCCCTTTGAAGCTTTCTTT. The chain links TRBV7-9 to TRBJ1-1, with a tentative D call TRBD1 (5 bases). The germline V gene has CDR1 SEHNR and CDR2 FQNEAQ (reference sequence). V dropped 4 bases and J dropped 7 bases, with 13 bases sitting between them. The CDR3 runs to 13 residues. Full variable domain (outside the CDR3, taken from reference TRBV7-9 and TRBJ1-1): DTGVSQNPRHKITKRGQNVTFRCDPISEHNRLYWYRQTLGQGPEFLTYFQNEAQLEKSRLLSDRFSAERPKGSFSTLEIQRTEQGDSAMYLCASSSRQPFEAFFGQGTRLTVV.

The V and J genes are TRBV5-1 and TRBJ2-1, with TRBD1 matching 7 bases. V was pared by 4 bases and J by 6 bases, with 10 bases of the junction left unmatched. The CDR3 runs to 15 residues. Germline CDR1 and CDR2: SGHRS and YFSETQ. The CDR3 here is CASSVRDRIGNEQFF. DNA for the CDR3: TGCGCCAGCAGCGTCCGGGACAGAATCGGCAATGAGCAGTTCTTC.

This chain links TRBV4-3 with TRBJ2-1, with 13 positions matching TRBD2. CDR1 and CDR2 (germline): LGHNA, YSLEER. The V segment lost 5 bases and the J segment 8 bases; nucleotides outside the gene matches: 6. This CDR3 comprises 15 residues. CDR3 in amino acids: CASSLTSGRIHEQFF. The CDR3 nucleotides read TGCGCCAGCAGCTTGACTAGCGGGAGGATCCATGAGCAGTTCTTC.

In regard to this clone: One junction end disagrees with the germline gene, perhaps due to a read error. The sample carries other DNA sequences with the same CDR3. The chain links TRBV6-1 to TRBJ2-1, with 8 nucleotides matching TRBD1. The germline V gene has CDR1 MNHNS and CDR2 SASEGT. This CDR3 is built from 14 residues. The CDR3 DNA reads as TGTGCCAGCATTCTGGACAGGGAGGTCAATGAGCAATTCTTC. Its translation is CASILDREVNEQFF.

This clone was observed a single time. CDR3 bases: TGTGCCAGCAGTTCAGGGCACGGGGAGCTGTTTTTT. Translating it yields CASSSGHGELFF. This chain links TRBV7-3 with TRBJ2-2; possible D gene TRBD1, 5 bases. This CDR3 comprises 12 residues. Looked up from germline, CDR1 is SGHTA and CDR2 is FQGTGA. The V end lost 6 bases, the J end lost 7 bases, and 9 bases lay between the germline ends.

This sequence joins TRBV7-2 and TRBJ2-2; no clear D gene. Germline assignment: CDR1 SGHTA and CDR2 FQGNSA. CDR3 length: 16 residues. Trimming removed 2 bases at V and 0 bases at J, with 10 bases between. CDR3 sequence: CASSLRSYANTGELFF. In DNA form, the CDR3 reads TGTGCCAGCAGCTTACGGAGTTACGCGAACACCGGGGAGCTGTTTTTT. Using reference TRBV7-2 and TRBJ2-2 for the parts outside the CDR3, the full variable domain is GAGVSQSPSNKVTEKGKDVELRCDPISGHTALYWYRQSLGQGLEFLIYFQGNSAPDKSGLPSDRFSAERTGGSVSTLTIQRTQQEDSAVYLCASSLRSYANTGELFFGEGSRLTVL.

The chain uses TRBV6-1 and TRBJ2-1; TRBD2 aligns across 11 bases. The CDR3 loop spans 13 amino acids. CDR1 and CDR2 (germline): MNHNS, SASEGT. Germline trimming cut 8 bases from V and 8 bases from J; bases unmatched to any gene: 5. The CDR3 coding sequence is TGTGCCAGCTCTAGCGGGAGGCACGATGAGCAGTTCTTC. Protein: CASSSGRHDEQFF.

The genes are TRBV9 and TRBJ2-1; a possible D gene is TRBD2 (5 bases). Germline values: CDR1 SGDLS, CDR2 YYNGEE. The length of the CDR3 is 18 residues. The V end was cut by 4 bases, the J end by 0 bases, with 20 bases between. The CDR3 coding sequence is TGTGCCAGCAGCCCTAGTAATGTTACTAGTGTCTCCTACAATGAGCAGTTCTTC. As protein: CASSPSNVTSVSYNEQFF. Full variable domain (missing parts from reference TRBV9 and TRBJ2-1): DSGVTQTPKHLITATGQRVTLRCSPRSGDLSVYWYQQSLDQGLQFLIQYYNGEERAKGNILERFSAQQFPDLHSELNLSSLELGDSALYFCASSPSNVTSVSYNEQFFGPGTRLTVL.

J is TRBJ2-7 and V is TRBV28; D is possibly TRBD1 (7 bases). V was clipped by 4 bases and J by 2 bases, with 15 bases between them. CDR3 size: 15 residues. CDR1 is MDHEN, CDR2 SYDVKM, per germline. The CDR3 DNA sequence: TGTGCCAGCAGTTCCCCCGGAGGGGGCCCCTACGAGCAGTACTTC. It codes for CASSSPGGGPYEQYF.

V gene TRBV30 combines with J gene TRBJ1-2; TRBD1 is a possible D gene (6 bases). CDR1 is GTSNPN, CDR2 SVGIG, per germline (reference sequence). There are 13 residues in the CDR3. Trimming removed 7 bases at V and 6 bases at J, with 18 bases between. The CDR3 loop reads CAYRTAGGDGYTF. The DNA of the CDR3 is TGTGCCTACCGGACAGCGGGGGGGGATGGCTACACCTTC. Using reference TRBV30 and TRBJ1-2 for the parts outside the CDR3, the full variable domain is SQTIHQWPATLVQPVGSPLSLECTVEGTSNPNLYWYRQAAGRGLQLLFYSVGIGQISSEVPQNLSASRPQDRQFILSSKKLLLSDSGFYLCAYRTAGGDGYTFGSGTRLTVV.

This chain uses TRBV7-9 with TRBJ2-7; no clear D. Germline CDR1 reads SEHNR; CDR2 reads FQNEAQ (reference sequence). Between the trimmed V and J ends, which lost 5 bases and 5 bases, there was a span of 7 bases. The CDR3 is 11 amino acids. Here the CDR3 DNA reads TGTGCCAGCAGCCCAGGCAACGAGCAGTACTTC. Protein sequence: CASSPGNEQYF.

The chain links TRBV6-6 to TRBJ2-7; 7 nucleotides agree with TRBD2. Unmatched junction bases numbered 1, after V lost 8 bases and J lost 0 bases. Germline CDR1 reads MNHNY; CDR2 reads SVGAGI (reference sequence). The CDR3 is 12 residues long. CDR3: CASGGSSYEQYF. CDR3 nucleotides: TGTGCCAGCGGCGGGAGCTCCTACGAGCAGTACTTC.

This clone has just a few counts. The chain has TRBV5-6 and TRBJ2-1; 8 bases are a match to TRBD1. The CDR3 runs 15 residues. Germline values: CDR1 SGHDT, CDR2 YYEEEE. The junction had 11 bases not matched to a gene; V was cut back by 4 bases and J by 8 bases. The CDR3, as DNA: TGTGCCAGCAGCCAACGGACAGGGATCGGCGATGAGCAGTTCTTC. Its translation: CASSQRTGIGDEQFF.

CDR3 region: CASSTGGDPQPQHF. The CDR3 nucleotides read TGTGCCAGCAGCACTGGGGGGGATCCTCAGCCCCAGCATTTT. This chain uses TRBV9 with TRBJ1-5; tentative D call: TRBD1 (5 bases). This CDR3 contains 14 residues. Trimming stripped 4 bases from V and 6 bases from J, with 14 bases between. Germline CDR1 reads SGDLS; CDR2 reads YYNGEE.

The CDR3 nucleotides read TGCGCCAGCAGCTTGACAGGGGGAGATACGCAGTATTTT. Protein sequence: CASSLTGGDTQYF. This rearrangement joins TRBV5-1 to TRBJ2-3, with 8 bases aligning to TRBD1. Germline-derived CDR1 and CDR2 are SGHRS and YFSETQ. This CDR3 comprises 13 residues. The junction had 0 bases not matched to a gene; V was cut back by 1 base and J by 5 bases.

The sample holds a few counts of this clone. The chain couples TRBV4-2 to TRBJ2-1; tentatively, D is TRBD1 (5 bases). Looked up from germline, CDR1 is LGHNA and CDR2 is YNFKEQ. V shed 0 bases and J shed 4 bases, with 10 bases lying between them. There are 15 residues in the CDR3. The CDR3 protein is CASSQDLGVYNEQFF. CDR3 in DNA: TGTGCCAGCAGCCAAGATCTAGGGGTTTACAATGAGCAGTTCTTC.

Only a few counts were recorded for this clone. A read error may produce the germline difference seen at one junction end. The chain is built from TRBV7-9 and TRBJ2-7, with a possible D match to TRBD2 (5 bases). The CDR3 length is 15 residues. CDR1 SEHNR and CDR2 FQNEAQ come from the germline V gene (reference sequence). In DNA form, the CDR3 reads TGTTCCAGCAGCTATCATGACGGCAGTCGGGGCGAGCAGTACTTC. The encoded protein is CSSSYHDGSRGEQYF. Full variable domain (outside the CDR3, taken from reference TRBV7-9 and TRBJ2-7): DTGVSQNPRHKITKRGQNVTFRCDPISEHNRLYWYRQTLGQGPEFLTYFQNEAQLEKSRLLSDRFSAERPKGSFSTLEIQRTEQGDSAMYLCSSSYHDGSRGEQYFGPGTRLTVT.

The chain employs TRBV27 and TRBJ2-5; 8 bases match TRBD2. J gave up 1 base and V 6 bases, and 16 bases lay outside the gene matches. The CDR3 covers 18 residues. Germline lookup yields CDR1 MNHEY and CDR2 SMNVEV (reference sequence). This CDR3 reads CASRDIGVGRESQETQYF. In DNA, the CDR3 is TGTGCCAGCAGGGACATAGGCGTCGGGAGGGAGTCCCAAGAGACCCAGTACTTC.

The CDR3 DNA reads as TGTGCAAGTCGCTTAGAACACGACAGGGTTAGAACCTACGAGCAGTACTTC. Protein sequence: CASRLEHDRVRTYEQYF. This rearrangement joins TRBV12-2 to TRBJ2-7; the listed D gene, TRBD1, was not tested against the DNA. TRBV12-2 is given as a pseudogene. This CDR3 has 17 residues.

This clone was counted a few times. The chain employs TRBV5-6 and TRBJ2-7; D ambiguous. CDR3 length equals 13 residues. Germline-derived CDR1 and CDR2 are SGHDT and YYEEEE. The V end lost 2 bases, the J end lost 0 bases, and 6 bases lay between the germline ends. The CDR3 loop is CASSFPLSYEQYF. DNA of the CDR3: TGTGCCAGCAGCTTCCCTCTCTCCTACGAGCAGTACTTC.

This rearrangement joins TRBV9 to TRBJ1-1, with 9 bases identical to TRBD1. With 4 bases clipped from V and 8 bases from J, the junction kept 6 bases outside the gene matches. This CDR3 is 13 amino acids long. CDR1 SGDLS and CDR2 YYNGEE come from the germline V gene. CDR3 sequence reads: CASSSRGTGEAFF. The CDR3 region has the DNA TGTGCCAGCAGCTCCCGGGGGACAGGGGAAGCTTTCTTT.

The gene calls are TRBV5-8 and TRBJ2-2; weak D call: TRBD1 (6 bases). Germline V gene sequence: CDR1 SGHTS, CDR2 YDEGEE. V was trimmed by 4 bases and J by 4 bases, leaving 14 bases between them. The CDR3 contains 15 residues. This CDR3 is CASSTRQAITGELFF. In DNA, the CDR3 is TGTGCCAGCAGCACAAGACAGGCGATCACCGGGGAGCTGTTTTTT.

The CDR3 region has the DNA TGTGCCAGTAGTCCCCGGACAGTGAATGAGCAGTTCTTC. Translating gives CASSPRTVNEQFF. This rearrangement joins TRBV19 to TRBJ2-1, with a weak D call TRBD1 (6 bases). The CDR3 totals 13 residues. V was cut by 5 bases and J by 7 bases, with 12 bases left in between. Germline V gives CDR1 LNHDA, CDR2 SQIVND (reference sequence).

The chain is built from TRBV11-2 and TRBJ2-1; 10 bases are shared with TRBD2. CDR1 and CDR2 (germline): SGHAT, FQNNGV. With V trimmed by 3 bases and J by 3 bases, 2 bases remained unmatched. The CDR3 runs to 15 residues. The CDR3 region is CASSFSSGSYNEQFF. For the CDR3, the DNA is TGTGCCAGCAGCTTTTCTAGCGGGAGCTACAATGAGCAGTTCTTC.